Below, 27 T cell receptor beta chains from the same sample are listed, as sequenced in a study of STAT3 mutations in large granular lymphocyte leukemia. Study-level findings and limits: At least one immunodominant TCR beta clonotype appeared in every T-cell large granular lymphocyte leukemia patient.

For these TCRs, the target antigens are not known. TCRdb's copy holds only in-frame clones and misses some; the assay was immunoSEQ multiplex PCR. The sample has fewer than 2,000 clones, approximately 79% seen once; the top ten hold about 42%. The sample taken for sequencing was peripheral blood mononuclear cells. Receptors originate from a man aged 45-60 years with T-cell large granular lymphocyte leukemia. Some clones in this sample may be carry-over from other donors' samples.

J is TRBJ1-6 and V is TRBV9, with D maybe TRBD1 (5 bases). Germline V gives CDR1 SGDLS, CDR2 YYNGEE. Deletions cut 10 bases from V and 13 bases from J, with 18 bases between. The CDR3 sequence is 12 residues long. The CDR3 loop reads CASGQNLIPLHF. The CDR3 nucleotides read TGTGCCTCGGGGCAGAACCTTATCCCCCTCCACTTT.

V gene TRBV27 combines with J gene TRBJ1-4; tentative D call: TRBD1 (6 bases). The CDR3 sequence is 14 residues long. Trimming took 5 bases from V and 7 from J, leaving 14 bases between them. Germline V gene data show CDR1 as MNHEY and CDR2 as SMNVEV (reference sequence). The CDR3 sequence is CASSPQGSGEKLFF. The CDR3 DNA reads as TGTGCCAGCAGTCCACAGGGAAGTGGTGAAAAACTGTTTTTT.

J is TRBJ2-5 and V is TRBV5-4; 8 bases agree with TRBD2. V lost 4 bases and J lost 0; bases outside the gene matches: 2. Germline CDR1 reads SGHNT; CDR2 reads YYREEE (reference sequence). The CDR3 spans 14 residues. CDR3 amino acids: CASSPGLDQETQYF. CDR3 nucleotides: TGTGCCAGCAGCCCGGGACTAGACCAAGAGACCCAGTACTTC.

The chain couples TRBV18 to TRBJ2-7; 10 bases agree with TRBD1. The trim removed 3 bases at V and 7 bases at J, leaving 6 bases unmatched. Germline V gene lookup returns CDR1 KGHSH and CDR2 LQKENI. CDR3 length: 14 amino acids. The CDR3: CASSPLGTGVEQYF. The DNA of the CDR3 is TGTGCCAGCTCACCCTTGGGGACAGGGGTGGAGCAGTACTTC.

The CDR3 spells CASSLQGQGSQYF. CDR3 DNA sequence: TGTGCCAGCTCACTACAAGGACAGGGATCGCAGTACTTC. The chain carries TRBV18 and TRBJ2-7; TRBD1 agrees at 8 bases. Germline V lookup: CDR1 KGHSH, CDR2 LQKENI. V trimming: 4 bases; J trimming: 9 bases; junction bases outside the gene matches: 8. CDR3 size: 13 residues.

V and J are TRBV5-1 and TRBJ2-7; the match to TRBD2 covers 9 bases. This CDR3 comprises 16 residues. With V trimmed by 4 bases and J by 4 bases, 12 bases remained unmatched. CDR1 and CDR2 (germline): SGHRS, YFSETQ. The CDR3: CASSLPGSGRVYEQYF. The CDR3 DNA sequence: TGCGCCAGCAGCCTGCCAGGTAGCGGGAGAGTGTACGAGCAGTACTTC.

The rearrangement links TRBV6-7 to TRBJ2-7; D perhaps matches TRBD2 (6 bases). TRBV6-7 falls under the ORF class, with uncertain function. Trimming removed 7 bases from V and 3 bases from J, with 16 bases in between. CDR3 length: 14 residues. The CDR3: CASNFSGIDYEQYF. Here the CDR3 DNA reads TGTGCCAGCAATTTTAGCGGCATTGACTACGAGCAGTACTTC.

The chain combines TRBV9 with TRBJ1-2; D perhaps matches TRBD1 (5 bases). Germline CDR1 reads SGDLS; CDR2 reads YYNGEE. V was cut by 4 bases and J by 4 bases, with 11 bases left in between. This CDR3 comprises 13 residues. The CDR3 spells CASSPPGPYGYTF. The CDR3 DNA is TGTGCCAGCAGCCCCCCAGGGCCCTATGGCTACACCTTC.

The CDR3 sequence: CASSLVLGTDYEQYF. CDR3 bases: TGCGCCAGCAGCTTGGTGTTAGGGACAGACTACGAGCAGTACTTC. The chain recombines TRBV5-1 with TRBJ2-7; 7 positions match TRBD1. CDR1 and CDR2 from the germline V gene are SGHRS and YFSETQ. The CDR3 is made up of 15 amino acids. The V gene end was trimmed by 0 bases and the J gene end by 3 bases; junction bases not matched to a gene: 6.

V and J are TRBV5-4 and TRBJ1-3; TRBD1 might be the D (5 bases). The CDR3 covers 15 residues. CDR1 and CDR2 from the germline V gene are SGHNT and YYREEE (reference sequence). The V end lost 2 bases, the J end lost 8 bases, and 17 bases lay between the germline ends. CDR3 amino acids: CASSLGAGTTDTIYF. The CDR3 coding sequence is TGTGCCAGCAGCTTAGGCGCCGGGACGACGGACACCATATATTTT.

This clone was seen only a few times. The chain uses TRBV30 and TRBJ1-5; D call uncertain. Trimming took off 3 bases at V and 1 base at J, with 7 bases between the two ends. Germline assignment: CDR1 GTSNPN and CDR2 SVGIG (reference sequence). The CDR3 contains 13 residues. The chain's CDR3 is CAWSEGSNQPQHF. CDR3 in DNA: TGTGCCTGGAGCGAAGGGAGCAATCAGCCCCAGCATTTT.

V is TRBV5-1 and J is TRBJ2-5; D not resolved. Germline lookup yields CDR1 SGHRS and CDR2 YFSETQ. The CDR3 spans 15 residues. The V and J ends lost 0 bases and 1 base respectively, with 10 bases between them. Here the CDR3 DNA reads TGCGCCAGCAGCTTGGCAGGCGGCTTCCAAGAGACCCAGTACTTC. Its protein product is CASSLAGGFQETQYF.

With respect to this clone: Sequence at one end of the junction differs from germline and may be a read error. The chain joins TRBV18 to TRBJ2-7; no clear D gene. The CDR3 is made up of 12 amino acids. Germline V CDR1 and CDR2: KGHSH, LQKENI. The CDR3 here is CASSPFSDEQYF. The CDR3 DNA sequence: TGTGCCAGCTCACCCTTCTCCGACGAGCAGTACTTC.

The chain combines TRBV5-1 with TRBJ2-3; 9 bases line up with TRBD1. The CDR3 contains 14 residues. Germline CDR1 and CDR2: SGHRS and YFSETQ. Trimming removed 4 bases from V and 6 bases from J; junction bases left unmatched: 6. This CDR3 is CASSVDRGWDTQYF. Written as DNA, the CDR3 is TGCGCCAGCAGCGTCGACAGGGGGTGGGATACGCAGTATTTT.

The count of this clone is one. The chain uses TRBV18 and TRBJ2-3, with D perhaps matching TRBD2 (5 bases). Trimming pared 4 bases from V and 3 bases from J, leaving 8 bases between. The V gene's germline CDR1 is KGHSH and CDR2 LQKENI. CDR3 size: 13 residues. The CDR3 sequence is CASSRRTTDTQYF. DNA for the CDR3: TGTGCCAGCTCACGGCGGACTACAGATACGCAGTATTTT.

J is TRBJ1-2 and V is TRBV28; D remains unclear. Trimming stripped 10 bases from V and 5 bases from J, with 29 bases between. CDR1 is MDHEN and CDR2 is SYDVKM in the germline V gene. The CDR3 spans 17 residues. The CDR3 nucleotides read TGTGCCACCATCAAAAGGGATAAAAGTTCTTTTTCATATGGCTACACCTTC. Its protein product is CATIKRDKSSFSYGYTF.

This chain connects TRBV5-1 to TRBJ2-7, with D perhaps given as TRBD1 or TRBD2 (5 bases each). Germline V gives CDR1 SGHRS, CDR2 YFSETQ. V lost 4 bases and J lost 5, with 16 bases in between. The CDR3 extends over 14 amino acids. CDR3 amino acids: CASSPPGRNNEQYF. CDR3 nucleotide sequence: TGCGCCAGCAGCCCCCCGGGACGGAATAACGAGCAGTACTTC.

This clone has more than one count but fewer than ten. The CDR3 coding sequence is TGCGCCAGCAGCCCCCGACAGGAGAACACTGAAGCTTTCTTT. Protein: CASSPRQENTEAFF. The chain is built from TRBV5-1 and TRBJ1-1; D is possibly TRBD1 (6 bases). V lost 4 bases and J lost 1, with 11 bases in between. Germline values: CDR1 SGHRS, CDR2 YFSETQ. The length of the CDR3 is 14 residues.

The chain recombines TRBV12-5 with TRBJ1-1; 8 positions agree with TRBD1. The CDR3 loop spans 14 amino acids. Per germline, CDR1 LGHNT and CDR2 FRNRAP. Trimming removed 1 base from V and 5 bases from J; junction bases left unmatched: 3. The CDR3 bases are TGTGCTAGTGGTTTGGAAACAGGGGGGACTGAAGCTTTCTTT. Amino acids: CASGLETGGTEAFF. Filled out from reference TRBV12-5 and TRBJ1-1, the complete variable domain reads DARVTQTPRHKVTEMGQEVTMRCQPILGHNTVFWYRQTMMQGLELLAYFRNRAPLDDSGMPKDRFSAEMPDATLATLKIQPSEPRDSAVYFCASGLETGGTEAFFGQGTRLTVV.

The CDR3: CASSYSTGREQYF. The CDR3 coding sequence is TGTGCCAGCAGTTACTCTACCGGGCGCGAGCAGTACTTC. The chain couples TRBV6-5 to TRBJ2-7; D is undetermined. Germline CDR1 reads MNHEY; CDR2 reads SVGAGI. The CDR3 is 13 residues long. With 0 bases removed from V and 6 bases from J, the gap between germline ends came to 9 bases.

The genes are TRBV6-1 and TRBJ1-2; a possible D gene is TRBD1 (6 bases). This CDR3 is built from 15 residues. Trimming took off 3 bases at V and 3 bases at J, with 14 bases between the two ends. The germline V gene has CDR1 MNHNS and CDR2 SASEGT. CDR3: CASSEMVGGHYGYTF. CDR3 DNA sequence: TGTGCCAGCAGTGAGATGGTTGGGGGCCACTATGGCTACACCTTC.

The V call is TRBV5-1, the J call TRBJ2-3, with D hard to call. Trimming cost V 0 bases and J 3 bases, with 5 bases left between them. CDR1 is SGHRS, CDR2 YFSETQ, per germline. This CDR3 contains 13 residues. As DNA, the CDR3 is TGCGCCAGCAGCTTGGCCGGGACAGATACGCAGTATTTT. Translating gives CASSLAGTDTQYF.

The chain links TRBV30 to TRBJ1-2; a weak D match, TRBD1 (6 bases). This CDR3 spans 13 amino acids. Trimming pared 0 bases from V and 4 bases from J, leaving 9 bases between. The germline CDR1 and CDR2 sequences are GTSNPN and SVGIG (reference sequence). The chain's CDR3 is CAWSVGGGYGYTF. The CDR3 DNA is TGTGCCTGGAGTGTAGGAGGGGGCTATGGCTACACCTTC.

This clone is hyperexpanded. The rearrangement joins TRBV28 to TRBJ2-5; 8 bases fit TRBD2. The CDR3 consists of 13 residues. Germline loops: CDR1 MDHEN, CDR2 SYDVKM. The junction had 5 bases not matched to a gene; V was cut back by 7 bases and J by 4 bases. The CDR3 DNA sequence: TGTGCCAGCACCTCGGGAGGGGGAGAGACCCAGTACTTC. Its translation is CASTSGGGETQYF. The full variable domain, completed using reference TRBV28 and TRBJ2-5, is DVKVTQSSRYLVKRTGEKVFLECVQDMDHENMFWYRQDPGLGLRLIYFSYDVKMKEKGDIPEGYSVSREKKERFSLILESASTNQTSMYLCASTSGGGETQYFGPGTRLLVL.

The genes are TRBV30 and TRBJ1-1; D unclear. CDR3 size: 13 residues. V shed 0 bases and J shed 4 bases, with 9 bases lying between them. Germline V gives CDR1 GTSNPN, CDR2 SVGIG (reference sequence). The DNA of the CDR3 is TGTGCCTGGAGTGTACACAAGGGCACTGAAGCTTTCTTT. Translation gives CAWSVHKGTEAFF.

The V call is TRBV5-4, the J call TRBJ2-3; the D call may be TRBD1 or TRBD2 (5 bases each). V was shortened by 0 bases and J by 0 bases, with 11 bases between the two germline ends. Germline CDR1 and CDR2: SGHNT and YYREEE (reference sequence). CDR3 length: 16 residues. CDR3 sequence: CASSLAGTASTDTQYF. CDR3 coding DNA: TGTGCCAGCAGCTTGGCCGGGACCGCTAGCACAGATACGCAGTATTTT.

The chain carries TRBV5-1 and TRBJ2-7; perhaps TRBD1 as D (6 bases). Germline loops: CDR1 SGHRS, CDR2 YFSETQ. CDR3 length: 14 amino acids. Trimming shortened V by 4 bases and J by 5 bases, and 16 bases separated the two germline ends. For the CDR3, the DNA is TGCGCCAGCAGCGCGAACAGGGTTCAGAACGAGCAGTACTTC. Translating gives CASSANRVQNEQYF.